A selection of T cell receptor beta chains follows, all from one sample in a study of post-analysis software for immune sequencing data. In TCRdb, the PCR reads were re-called with MiXCR into one record per CDR3 protein. The table records approximately 730,000 distinct CDR3 sequences, approximately 30% of them present only once. The sample taken for sequencing was blood. These receptors all stem from a girl aged 10 to 17 with multiple sclerosis. Each CDR3 is given without its conserved first and last residue. Clone size is stated in some rows and not others, as once, few, many or a class when expanded.

V,size,J,CDR3
TRBV3-1,few,TRBJ1-5,ASSQDYRIQPQH
TRBV2,-,TRBJ1-5,ASSESRTGKNQPQH
TRBV7-9,few,TRBJ1-2,ASSPMGQGAQSYGYT
TRBV12-3/TRBV12-4,few,TRBJ1-1,ASSLMVGTGTEAF
TRBV7-9,few,TRBJ2-5,ASSLGWTSESQETQY
TRBV5-1,few,TRBJ2-5,ASSWDGQGGQY
TRBV7-9,few,TRBJ2-7,ASSPLRDTSSYEQY
TRBV27,-,TRBJ2-1,ASSFQGRLEQF
TRBV5-1,-,TRBJ1-1,ASSSSSFANTEAF
TRBV14,few,TRBJ1-1,ASSQVWRSEAF
TRBV5-6,-,TRBJ2-5,ASSPGTDLLYNEQY
TRBV6-6,-,TRBJ1-1,ASIRANTEAF
TRBV3-1,-,TRBJ2-5,ASSQDIQLTQY
TRBV9,once,TRBJ2-1,ASSKLPTSGTGNEQF